This T cell receptor (beta chain) was observed in a study of cytomegalovirus exposure and HLA in healthy donors. General study findings and limits: Among the CMV-associated chains, three were confirmed in vitro as specific for CMV antigens.

V was clipped by 4 bases and J by 2 bases; unmatched bases: 1. Germline CDR1 SGHNT, CDR2 YENEEA. There are 14 residues in the CDR3. There are a few counts of this clone. Its antigen is currently unknown. Primers included in the PCR were 60 Vbeta and 13 Jbeta primers. TCRdb's copy holds only in-frame clones and misses some; the assay was immunoSEQ multiplex PCR. The sample has over 120,000 clones, 70% to 85% seen once. This clonotype was obtained from an older woman in good health and CMV-seropositive. The chain joins TRBV11-3 to TRBJ2-3; the match to TRBD2 covers 9 bases. The sequencing input was PBMCs. This CDR3 is CASSSGLATDTQYF. CDR3 DNA sequence: TGTGCCAGCAGCTCGGGACTAGCCACAGATACGCAGTATTTT.